The 26 T cell receptor beta chains in this list originate from one sample, sequenced in a study of beta chain features in type 1 diabetes. Points from the study as a whole: Researchers report that Type 1 diabetes patients had moderately but significantly shorter TCRB CDR3s across all four CD4+ subsets.

Antigens of these TCRs are unknown. Reverse transcription of all isolated RNA meant that expressed TCRB transcripts were sequenced. Clones were sequenced by immunoSEQ multiplex PCR, and TCRdb holds only the in-frame ones, with some missing. The sample consists of more than 250,000 clones, 14% to 15% of them appearing once. Sequenced sample: naive CD4+ T cells from blood. The receptors were sampled from a man aged 18 to 30 with type 1 diabetes.

The rearrangement uses TRBV5-6 and TRBJ1-5, with TRBD1 matching 8 bases. The CDR3 extends over 15 amino acids. The ends lost 4 bases at V and 0 bases at J; junction bases unmatched: 3. Germline-derived CDR1 and CDR2 are SGHDT and YYEEEE. CDR3 nucleotide sequence: TGTGCCAGCAGCCAGACAGGGGCTAGCAATCAGCCCCAGCATTTT. This codes for CASSQTGASNQPQHF.

The DNA of the CDR3 is TGTGCCAGCAGAAACAGGGCCTACGAGCAGTACTTC. Residues: CASRNRAYEQYF. The chain carries TRBV27 and TRBJ2-7; D perhaps matches TRBD1 (6 bases). Trimming stripped 6 bases from V and 2 bases from J, with 8 bases between. The CDR3 is made up of 12 amino acids. Germline lookup yields CDR1 MNHEY and CDR2 SMNVEV (reference sequence).

This chain uses TRBV11-2 with TRBJ2-1; D is unclear. Germline V CDR1 and CDR2: SGHAT, FQNNGV. The V gene lost 5 bases and the J gene lost 2 bases, with 13 bases spanning the gap. This CDR3 is built from 15 residues. CDR3 nucleotides: TGTGCCAGCAGCCCGGGTCCTTTGACCTACAATGAGCAGTTCTTC. Its translation: CASSPGPLTYNEQFF.

The sample holds a few counts of this clone. The chain employs TRBV5-1 and TRBJ1-5; no clear D gene. Trimming pared 5 bases from V and 0 bases from J, leaving 9 bases between. The CDR3 contains 14 residues. In germline, CDR1 is SGHRS, CDR2 YFSETQ. The CDR3 bases are TGCGCCAGCAGAGAGGGATATAGCAATCAGCCCCAGCATTTT. This codes for CASREGYSNQPQHF.

The rearrangement links TRBV19 to TRBJ2-3; TRBD2 agrees at 10 bases. V was clipped by 4 bases and J by 3 bases; unmatched bases: 7. The CDR3 consists of 16 residues. Germline V CDR1 and CDR2: LNHDA, SQIVND (reference sequence). CDR3 region: CASSTQREGRTDTQYF. The CDR3 DNA sequence: TGTGCCAGTAGTACCCAGCGGGAGGGCCGGACAGATACGCAGTATTTT. Combining the CDR3 with reference TRBV19 and TRBJ2-3 gives the whole variable domain DGGITQSPKYLFRKEGQNVTLSCEQNLNHDAMYWYRQDPGQGLRLIYYSQIVNDFQKGDIAEGYSVSREKKESFPLTVTSAQKNPTAFYLCASSTQREGRTDTQYFGPGTRLTVL.

The genes are TRBV11-2 and TRBJ2-1, with D possibly being TRBD2 (5 bases). V lost 5 bases and J lost 12, with 11 bases in between. Germline loops: CDR1 SGHAT, CDR2 FQNNGV. The CDR3 covers 11 residues. The CDR3 nucleotides read TGTGCCAGCAGCCGGCGCGGGCCGCAGTTCTTC. It translates to CASSRRGPQFF.

This chain connects TRBV11-3 to TRBJ2-1; D remains ambiguous. The CDR3 runs 15 residues. Germline-derived CDR1 and CDR2 are SGHNT and YENEEA. Trimming took off 4 bases at V and 9 bases at J, with 19 bases between the two ends. The CDR3: CASSSAASQRGEQFF. The DNA of the CDR3 is TGTGCCAGCAGCTCCGCGGCCTCACAACGCGGTGAGCAGTTCTTC.

The J gene is TRBJ1-1, the V gene TRBV7-9; tentative D call: TRBD1 (5 bases). Trimming took off 5 bases at V and 1 base at J, with 8 bases between the two ends. The CDR3 loop spans 13 amino acids. Germline assignment: CDR1 SEHNR and CDR2 FQNEAQ (reference sequence). The CDR3 sequence is CASSRGQNTEAFF. DNA for the CDR3: TGTGCCAGCAGCCGTGGACAGAACACTGAAGCTTTCTTT.

The chain recombines TRBV21-1 with TRBJ1-1; the table names TRBD1, a call not compared with the DNA. TRBV21-1 is classified as a pseudogene. This CDR3 has 16 residues. The CDR3 nucleotides are TGTGCCAGCAGCAAACGACAGGGTTTAGGGAACACTGAAGCTTTCTTT. This gives the protein CASSKRQGLGNTEAFF.

This clone has only a few counts. The chain couples TRBV7-7 to TRBJ2-1; no clear D. V lost 2 bases, J lost 8 bases, and 10 bases lay in between. The germline CDR1 and CDR2 sequences are SSHAT and FNYEAQ (reference sequence). CDR3 length: 13 residues. The CDR3 reads CASSLTYGDEQFF. DNA for the CDR3: TGTGCCAGCAGCTTAACGTATGGAGATGAGCAGTTCTTC.

This clone has more than one count but fewer than ten. The chain couples TRBV4-2 to TRBJ1-4; D unclear. The CDR3 covers 15 residues. Trimming shortened V by 1 base and J by 0 bases, and 6 bases separated the two germline ends. The germline V gene encodes CDR1 LGHNA and CDR2 YNFKEQ. This CDR3 reads CASSQGSATNEKLFF. For the CDR3, the DNA is TGTGCCAGCAGCCAAGGATCGGCAACTAATGAAAAACTGTTTTTT.

This clone has just a few counts. The V call is TRBV5-6, the J call TRBJ1-2; TRBD1 agrees at 8 bases. The CDR3 spans 16 residues. The V and J ends lost 3 bases and 4 bases, in that order; junction bases with no gene match: 11. Germline V gene data show CDR1 as SGHDT and CDR2 as YYEEEE. The CDR3 bases are TGTGCCAGCAGCTCCACACGGACAGGGTCCCTCTATGGCTACACCTTC. Its protein is CASSSTRTGSLYGYTF. The variable domain in full, with the rest retrieved from reference TRBV5-6 and TRBJ1-2, is DAGVTQSPTHLIKTRGQQVTLRCSPKSGHDTVSWYQQALGQGPQFIFQYYEEEERQRGNFPDRFSGHQFPNYSSELNVNALLLGDSALYLCASSSTRTGSLYGYTFGSGTRLTVV.

This clone appeared a single time. This sequence joins TRBV7-2 and TRBJ2-7; D is perhaps TRBD1 (5 bases). The V gene lost 2 bases and the J gene lost 9 bases, with 11 bases spanning the gap. This CDR3 comprises 12 residues. Looked up from germline, CDR1 is SGHTA and CDR2 is FQGNSA. The CDR3 nucleotides are TGTGCCAGCAGCTTATTTGGGGCTTGGCAGTACTTC. Its protein is CASSLFGAWQYF.

This clone was counted between two and nine times. This chain uses TRBV29-1 with TRBJ2-7; TRBD2 might be the D (6 bases). Deletions cut 0 bases from V and 4 bases from J, with 13 bases between. There are 14 residues in the CDR3. Germline-derived CDR1 and CDR2 are SQVTM and ANQGSEA. The CDR3 DNA follows: TGCAGCGTTGAAGATCGGGTTGGGAGGTACGAGCAGTACTTC. As protein: CSVEDRVGRYEQYF.

The chain combines TRBV11-2 with TRBJ2-6; tentatively, D is TRBD2 (5 bases). The V gene lost 4 bases and the J gene lost 4 bases, with 5 bases spanning the gap. Germline V gene lookup returns CDR1 SGHAT and CDR2 FQNNGV. CDR3 size: 13 residues. Written as DNA, the CDR3 is TGTGCCAGCAGCTCGGGAGGGGCCAACGTCCTGACTTTC. It is translated as CASSSGGANVLTF.

This clone was found a few times. V and J are TRBV7-6 and TRBJ2-3, with 7 bases lining up with TRBD1. V dropped 5 bases and J dropped 3; count of bases not matched to a gene: 5. CDR1 SGHVS and CDR2 FNYEAQ come from the germline V gene. This CDR3 has 14 residues. This CDR3 reads CASSPRGPTDTQYF. DNA of the CDR3: TGTGCCAGCAGCCCTAGGGGGCCTACAGATACGCAGTATTTT.

The CDR3 nucleotides are TGCGCCAGCAGCTTGAGGGGACTAGCGGGAGGACAAACCTCGGGAGAGCAGTACTTC. It is translated as CASSLRGLAGGQTSGEQYF. This chain uses TRBV5-1 with TRBJ2-7; TRBD2 matches at 15 bases. Unmatched junction bases numbered 15, after V lost 1 base and J lost 7 bases. This CDR3 contains 19 residues. Germline values: CDR1 SGHRS, CDR2 YFSETQ.

V is TRBV2 and J is TRBJ1-5; 11 positions match TRBD1. CDR1 is SNHLY and CDR2 is FYNNEI in the germline V gene. V shed 7 bases and J 6 bases; nucleotides not matched to a gene: 5. The CDR3 is 14 amino acids. The CDR3 protein is CASKRTGGLQPQHF. The CDR3 DNA sequence: TGTGCCAGCAAGAGGACAGGGGGCCTTCAGCCCCAGCATTTT.

The chain recombines TRBV28 with TRBJ2-7; D is perhaps TRBD1 (5 bases). Trimming took off 4 bases at V and 2 bases at J, with 18 bases between the two ends. Germline V lookup: CDR1 MDHEN, CDR2 SYDVKM. The CDR3 has 16 amino acids. CDR3 bases: TGTGCCAGCAGTTGGGGCGGATCCAACTTGGCCTACGAGCAGTACTTC. This codes for CASSWGGSNLAYEQYF. The full variable domain, rest sourced from reference TRBV28 and TRBJ2-7, is DVKVTQSSRYLVKRTGEKVFLECVQDMDHENMFWYRQDPGLGLRLIYFSYDVKMKEKGDIPEGYSVSREKKERFSLILESASTNQTSMYLCASSWGGSNLAYEQYFGPGTRLTVT.

The chain is built from TRBV28 and TRBJ2-1, with 8 bases fitting TRBD2. The germline V gene encodes CDR1 MDHEN and CDR2 SYDVKM. The CDR3 covers 15 residues. V was pared by 6 bases and J by 4 bases, with 8 bases of the junction left unmatched. The CDR3 loop is CASRPPSGLYNEQFF. DNA for the CDR3: TGTGCCAGCAGGCCGCCTAGCGGGTTATACAATGAGCAGTTCTTC.

This clone appeared a few times. This chain uses TRBV4-1 with TRBJ2-7, with D perhaps matching TRBD2 (6 bases). CDR1 and CDR2 from the germline V gene are MGHRA and YSYEKL. The CDR3 is made up of 17 amino acids. V lost 1 base to trimming and J lost 0 bases, with 16 bases between them. CDR3 amino acids: CASSQGRARGGSYEQYF. DNA of the CDR3: TGCGCCAGCAGCCAAGGGCGGGCGCGGGGTGGCTCCTACGAGCAGTACTTC.

The rearrangement uses TRBV25-1 and TRBJ2-1; the match to TRBD1 covers 9 bases. This CDR3 is built from 16 residues. Losses at the gene ends were 5 bases for V and 6 bases for J; bases not matched to a gene: 11. CDR1 and CDR2 from the germline V gene are MGHDK and SYGVNS. CDR3 in DNA: TGTGCCAGCAGTCCCCGATGGACAGGGGAATTCAATGAGCAGTTCTTC. As protein: CASSPRWTGEFNEQFF.

This clone was found a few times. The genes are TRBV29-1 and TRBJ1-1; D is perhaps TRBD1 (5 bases). The V end was cut by 6 bases, the J end by 0 bases, with 11 bases between. Germline V gene data show CDR1 as SQVTM and CDR2 as ANQGSEA. This CDR3 is built from 13 residues. The CDR3 reads CSVAATVNTEAFF. The DNA for the CDR3 is TGCAGCGTCGCCGCGACAGTGAACACTGAAGCTTTCTTT.

There are a few counts of this clone. The chain uses TRBV9 and TRBJ1-3; possibly TRBD1 for D (6 bases). Germline CDR1 and CDR2: SGDLS and YYNGEE. V was pared by 4 bases and J by 0 bases, with 17 bases between. This CDR3 has 17 amino acids. The CDR3 DNA follows: TGTGCCAGCAGCCCCCTGGGACAACGGAACTCTGGAAACACCATATATTTT. Its translation is CASSPLGQRNSGNTIYF.

The chain carries TRBV5-4 and TRBJ1-5; 8 nucleotides line up with TRBD1. V lost 5 bases and J lost 0; bases outside the gene matches: 16. Germline V gene lookup returns CDR1 SGHNT and CDR2 YYREEE (reference sequence). The CDR3 consists of 19 residues. DNA for the CDR3: TGTGCCAGCAGTCTGCCCCAGGACAGGGCCCGAGGTAGCAATCAGCCCCAGCATTTT. This translates into CASSLPQDRARGSNQPQHF.

This chain's CDR3 is CSVTGLAGAHEQYF. CDR3 sequence (DNA): TGCAGCGTTACTGGACTAGCGGGAGCCCACGAGCAGTACTTC. The V call is TRBV29-1, the J call TRBJ2-7; 13 positions agree with TRBD2. In germline, CDR1 is SQVTM, CDR2 ANQGSEA. The CDR3 totals 14 residues. V trimming: 5 bases; J trimming: 5 bases; junction bases outside the gene matches: 6.